The 5 T cell receptor beta chains in this list originate from one sample, sequenced in a study of T-cell reconstitution after alpha-beta-depleted transplantation in children. Unique molecular identifiers featured in how the TCRbeta library was prepared. In TCRdb, the PCR reads were re-called with MiXCR into one record per CDR3 protein. The table has over 85,000 distinct CDR3 sequences, about 8% seen once. The sequenced sample was PBMCs, obtained before TCRalphabeta/CD19-depleted stem cell transplant. These receptors all stem from a boy aged 2 to 10 with acute lymphoblastic leukemia, due to receive a stem cell transplant.

The table lists this clonotype with many counts. CDR3 residues: CATEGNEQYF. The DNA for the CDR3 is TGTGCCACGGAGGGGAACGAGCAGTACTTC. This chain joins TRBV25-1 and TRBJ2-7; TRBD2 might be the D (6 bases). Germline-derived CDR1 and CDR2 are MGHDK and SYGVNS. The CDR3 length is 10 residues. Trimming stripped 10 bases from V and 5 bases from J, with 9 bases between.

This clonotype was recorded a few times. The V call is TRBV5-1, the J call TRBJ2-1, with 7 bases matching TRBD1. The CDR3 is 17 residues long. Germline V lookup: CDR1 SGHRS, CDR2 YFSETQ. V lost 1 base to trimming and J lost 2 bases; unmatched junction nucleotides: 9. The CDR3 DNA follows: TGCGCCAGCAGCTTGATATCCCGGACAGGAGCCTACAATGAGCAGTTCTTC. Translated, it gives CASSLISRTGAYNEQFF.

This clonotype was counted a single time. This could be a read error, since a much larger clone is one nucleotide away. The chain links TRBV5-1 to TRBJ2-5; 7 positions match TRBD2. Germline V CDR1 and CDR2: SGHRS, YFSETQ. This CDR3 is built from 14 residues. The CDR3 nucleotides are TGCGCCAGCAGCTACCGGGACGCGGGAGAGACCGAGTACTTC. This codes for CASSYRDAGETEYF.

This clonotype has a count of ten or more. V is TRBV12-3 or TRBV12-4 and J is TRBJ1-1; a possible D gene is TRBD1 (6 bases). CDR3 length: 11 amino acids. V lost 7 bases and J lost 7, with 10 bases in between. The CDR3 DNA reads TGTGCCAGCACCGCGACAGGTGAAGCTTTCTTT. It encodes CASTATGEAFF.

At least ten counts were recorded for this clonotype. The gene calls are TRBV12-3 or TRBV12-4 and TRBJ2-3; 10 bases are a match to TRBD1. The CDR3 runs to 15 residues. Trimming removed 6 bases from V and 4 bases from J; junction bases left unmatched: 7. CDR3 sequence reads: CASSLAGQGSDTQYF. CDR3 bases: TGTGCCAGCAGCCTCGCGGGACAGGGGTCAGATACGCAGTATTTT.